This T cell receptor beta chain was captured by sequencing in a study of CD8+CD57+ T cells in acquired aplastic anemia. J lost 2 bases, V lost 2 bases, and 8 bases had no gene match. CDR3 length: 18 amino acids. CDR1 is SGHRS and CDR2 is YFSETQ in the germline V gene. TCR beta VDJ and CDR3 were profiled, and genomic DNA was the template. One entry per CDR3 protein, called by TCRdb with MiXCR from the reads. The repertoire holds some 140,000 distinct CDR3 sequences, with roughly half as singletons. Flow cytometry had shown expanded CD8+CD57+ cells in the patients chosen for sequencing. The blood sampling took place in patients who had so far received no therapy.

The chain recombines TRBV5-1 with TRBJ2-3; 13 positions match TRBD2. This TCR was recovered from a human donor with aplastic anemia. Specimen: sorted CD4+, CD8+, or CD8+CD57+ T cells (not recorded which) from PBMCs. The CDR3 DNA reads TGCGCCAGCAGCTTACTAGCGGGGGGGCCGATATTCACAGATACGCAGTATTTT. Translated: CASSLLAGGPIFTDTQYF.